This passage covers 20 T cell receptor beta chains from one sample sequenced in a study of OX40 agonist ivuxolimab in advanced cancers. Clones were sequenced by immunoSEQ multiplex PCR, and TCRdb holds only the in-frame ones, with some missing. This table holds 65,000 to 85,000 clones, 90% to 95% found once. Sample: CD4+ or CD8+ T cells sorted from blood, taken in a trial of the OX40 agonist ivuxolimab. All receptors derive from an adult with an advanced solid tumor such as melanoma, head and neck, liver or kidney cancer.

The CDR3 sequence is CASSVWTGSQPYNEQFF. In DNA, the CDR3 is TGTGCCAGCAGCGTATGGACAGGGTCCCAACCTTACAATGAGCAGTTCTTC. The V gene is TRBV13, the J gene TRBJ2-1; 8 bases agree with TRBD1. The CDR3 covers 17 residues. Trimming took 5 bases from V and 4 from J; bases not matched to a gene: 13. CDR1 PRHDT and CDR2 FYEKMQ come from the germline V gene (reference sequence). The full variable domain, in which reference TRBV13 and TRBJ2-1 provide the parts outside the CDR3, is AAGVIQSPRHLIKEKRETATLKCYPIPRHDTVYWYQQGPGQDPQFLISFYEKMQSDKGSIPDRFSAQQFSDYHSELNMSSLELGDSALYFCASSVWTGSQPYNEQFFGPGTRLTVL.

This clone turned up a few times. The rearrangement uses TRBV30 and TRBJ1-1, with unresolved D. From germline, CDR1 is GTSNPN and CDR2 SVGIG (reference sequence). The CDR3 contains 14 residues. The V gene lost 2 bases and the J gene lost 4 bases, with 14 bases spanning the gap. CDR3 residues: CAWSPSPSPTEAFF. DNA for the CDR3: TGTGCCTGGAGTCCCTCCCCCAGCCCCACTGAAGCTTTCTTT.

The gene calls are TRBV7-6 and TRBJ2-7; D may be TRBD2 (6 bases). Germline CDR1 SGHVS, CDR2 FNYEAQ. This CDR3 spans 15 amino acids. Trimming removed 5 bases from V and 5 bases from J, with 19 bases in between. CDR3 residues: CASSTSGSLVDEQYF. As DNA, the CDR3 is TGTGCCAGCAGCACTTCCGGGAGCCTTGTCGACGAGCAGTACTTC.

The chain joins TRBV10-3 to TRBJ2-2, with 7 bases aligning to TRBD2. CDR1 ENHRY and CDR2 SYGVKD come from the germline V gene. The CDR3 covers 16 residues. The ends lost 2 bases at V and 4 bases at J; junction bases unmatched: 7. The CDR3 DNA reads TGTGCCATCAGTGAGATAGAGGGAGGGTCCACCGGGGAGCTGTTTTTT. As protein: CAISEIEGGSTGELFF.

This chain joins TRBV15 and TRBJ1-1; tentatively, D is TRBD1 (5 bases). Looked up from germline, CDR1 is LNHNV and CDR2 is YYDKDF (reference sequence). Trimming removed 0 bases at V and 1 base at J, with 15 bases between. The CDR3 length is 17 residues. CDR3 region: CATSRDRLGLTNTEAFF. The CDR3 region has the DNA TGTGCCACCAGCAGAGATCGCTTGGGACTCACGAACACTGAAGCTTTCTTT.

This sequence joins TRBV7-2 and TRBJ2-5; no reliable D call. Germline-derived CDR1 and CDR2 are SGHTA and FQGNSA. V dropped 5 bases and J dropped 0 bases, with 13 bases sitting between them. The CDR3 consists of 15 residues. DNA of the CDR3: TGTGCCAGCAGCCCAGCCCCTATGTACCAAGAGACCCAGTACTTC. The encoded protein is CASSPAPMYQETQYF.

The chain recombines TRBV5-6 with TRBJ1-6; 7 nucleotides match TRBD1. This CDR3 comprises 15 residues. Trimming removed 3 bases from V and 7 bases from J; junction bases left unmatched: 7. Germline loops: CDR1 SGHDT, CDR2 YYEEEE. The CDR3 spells CASSSGGQSNSPLHF. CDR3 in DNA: TGTGCCAGCAGCTCCGGGGGACAGAGCAATTCACCCCTCCACTTT.

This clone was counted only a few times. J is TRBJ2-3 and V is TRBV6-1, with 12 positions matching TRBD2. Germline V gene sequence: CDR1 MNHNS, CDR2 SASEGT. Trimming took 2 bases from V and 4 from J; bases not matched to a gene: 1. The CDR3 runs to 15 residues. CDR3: CASSELAGGPDTQYF. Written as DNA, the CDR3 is TGTGCCAGCAGTGAACTAGCGGGGGGGCCAGATACGCAGTATTTT.

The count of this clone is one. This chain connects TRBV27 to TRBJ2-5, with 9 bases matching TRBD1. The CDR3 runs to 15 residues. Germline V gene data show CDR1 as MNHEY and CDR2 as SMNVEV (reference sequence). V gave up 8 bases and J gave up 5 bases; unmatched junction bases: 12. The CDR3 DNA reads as TGTGCCAGCGGACCTACAGGGGGCCGTAGCGAGACCCAGTACTTC. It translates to CASGPTGGRSETQYF.

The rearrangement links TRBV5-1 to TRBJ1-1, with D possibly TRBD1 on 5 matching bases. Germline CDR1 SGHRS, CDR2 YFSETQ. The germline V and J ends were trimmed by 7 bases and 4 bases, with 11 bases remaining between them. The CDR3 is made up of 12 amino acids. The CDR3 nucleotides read TGCGCCAGCGGGACCGAGGGCACTGAAGCTTTCTTT. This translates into CASGTEGTEAFF.

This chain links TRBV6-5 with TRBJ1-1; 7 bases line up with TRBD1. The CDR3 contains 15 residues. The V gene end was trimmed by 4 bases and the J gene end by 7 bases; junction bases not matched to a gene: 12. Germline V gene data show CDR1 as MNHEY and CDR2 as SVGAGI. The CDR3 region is CASSSPEGAWVEAFF. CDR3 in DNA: TGTGCCAGCAGTTCCCCCGAGGGGGCTTGGGTTGAAGCTTTCTTT.

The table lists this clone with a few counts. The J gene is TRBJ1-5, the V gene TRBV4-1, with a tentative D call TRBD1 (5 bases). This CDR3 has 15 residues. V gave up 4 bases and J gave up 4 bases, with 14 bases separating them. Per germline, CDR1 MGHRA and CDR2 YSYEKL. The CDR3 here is CASSPTGTENQPQHF. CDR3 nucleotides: TGCGCCAGCAGCCCAACCGGGACGGAGAATCAGCCCCAGCATTTT.

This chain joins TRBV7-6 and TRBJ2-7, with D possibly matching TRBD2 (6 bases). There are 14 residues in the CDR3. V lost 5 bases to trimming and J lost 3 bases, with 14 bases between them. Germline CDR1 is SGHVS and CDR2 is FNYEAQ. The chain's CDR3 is CASSPLVGGYEQYF. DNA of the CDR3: TGTGCCAGCAGCCCCCTGGTGGGGGGCTACGAGCAGTACTTC.

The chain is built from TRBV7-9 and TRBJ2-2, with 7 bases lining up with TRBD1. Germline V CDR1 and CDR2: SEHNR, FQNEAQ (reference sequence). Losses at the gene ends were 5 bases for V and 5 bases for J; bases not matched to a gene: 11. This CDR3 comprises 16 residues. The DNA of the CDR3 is TGTGCCAGCAGCCCCGAAAGCGTCAGGGGGACCGGGGAGCTGTTTTTT. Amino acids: CASSPESVRGTGELFF.

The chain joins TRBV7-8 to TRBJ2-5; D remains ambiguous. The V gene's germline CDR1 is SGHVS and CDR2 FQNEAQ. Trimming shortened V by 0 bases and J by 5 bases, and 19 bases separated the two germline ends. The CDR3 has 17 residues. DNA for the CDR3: TGTGCCAGCAGCTTAGCCCCCGAGACACCCGTAAGGGAGACCCAGTACTTC. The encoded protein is CASSLAPETPVRETQYF.

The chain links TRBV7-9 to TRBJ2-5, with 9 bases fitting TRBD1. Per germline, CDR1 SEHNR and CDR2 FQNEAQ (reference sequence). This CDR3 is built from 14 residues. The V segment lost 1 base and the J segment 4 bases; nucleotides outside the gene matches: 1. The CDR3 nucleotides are TGTGCCAGCAGCTTAGACAGGGGGCTAGAGACCCAGTACTTC. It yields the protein CASSLDRGLETQYF.

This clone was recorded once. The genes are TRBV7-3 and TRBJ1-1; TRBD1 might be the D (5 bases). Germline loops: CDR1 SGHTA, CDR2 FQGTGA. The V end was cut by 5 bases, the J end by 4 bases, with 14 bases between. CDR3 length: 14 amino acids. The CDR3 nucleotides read TGTGCCAGCAGCCAGTTCGGGGGTGGCACTGAAGCTTTCTTT. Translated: CASSQFGGGTEAFF. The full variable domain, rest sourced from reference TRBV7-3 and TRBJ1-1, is GAGVSQTPSNKVTEKGKYVELRCDPISGHTALYWYRQSLGQGPEFLIYFQGTGAADDSGLPNDRFFAVRPEGSVSTLKIQRTERGDSAVYLCASSQFGGGTEAFFGQGTRLTVV.

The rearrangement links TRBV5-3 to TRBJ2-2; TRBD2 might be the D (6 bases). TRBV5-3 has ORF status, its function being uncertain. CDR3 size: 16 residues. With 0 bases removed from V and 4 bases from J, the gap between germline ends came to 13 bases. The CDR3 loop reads CARSLGIGRSTGELFF. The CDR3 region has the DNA TGTGCCAGAAGCTTGGGAATTGGGAGGTCCACCGGGGAGCTGTTTTTT.

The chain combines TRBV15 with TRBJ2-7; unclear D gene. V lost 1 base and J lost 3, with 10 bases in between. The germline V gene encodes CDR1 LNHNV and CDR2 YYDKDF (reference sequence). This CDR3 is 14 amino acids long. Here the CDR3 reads CATSRVAAGYEQYF. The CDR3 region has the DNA TGTGCCACCAGCAGAGTCGCCGCCGGCTACGAGCAGTACTTC. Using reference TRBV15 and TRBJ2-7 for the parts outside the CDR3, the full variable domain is DAMVIQNPRYQVTQFGKPVTLSCSQTLNHNVMYWYQQKSSQAPKLLFHYYDKDFNNEADTPDNFQSRRPNTSFCFLDIRSPGLGDTAMYLCATSRVAAGYEQYFGPGTRLTVT.

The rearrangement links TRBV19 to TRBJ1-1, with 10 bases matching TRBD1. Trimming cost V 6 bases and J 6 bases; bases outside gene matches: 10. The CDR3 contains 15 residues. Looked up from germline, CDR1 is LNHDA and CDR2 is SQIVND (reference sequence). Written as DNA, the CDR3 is TGTGCCAGTAGCCTGGGGACAGGGGTGTTCTCTGAAGCTTTCTTT. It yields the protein CASSLGTGVFSEAFF.